The clone carrying this TCR beta chain was seen more than once but under ten times. The protocol was immunoSEQ multiplex PCR, while the TCRdb copy is restricted to in-frame clones and leaves out a portion. The table shows approximately 100,000 clones, with approximately 91% occurring only once. The data originate from a study of T cell changes during pregnancy in multiple sclerosis. Looked up from germline, CDR1 is SGHAT and CDR2 is FQNNGV. The CDR3 spans 13 residues. V was pared by 4 bases and J by 7 bases, with 11 bases between. Sequenced here: peripheral blood, sampled after pregnancy. The V call is TRBV11-2, the J call TRBJ1-5, with D tentatively TRBD1 (6 bases). The sequence came from a female donor with multiple sclerosis, enrolled in a pregnancy study. CDR3 bases: TGTGCCAGCAGCTACGACAGGCGGCAGCCCCAGCATTTT. Amino acid sequence: CASSYDRRQPQHF.